The sequence of this T cell receptor beta chain was determined in a study of response to subunit inactivated influenza vaccine. TCRdb independently ran MiXCR on the RT-PCR reads; one entry per CDR3 protein. The profile shows over 650,000 distinct CDR3 sequences, about 18% of them singletons. This clonotype was found a few times. The CDR3 is made up of 16 amino acids. The junction had 11 bases not matched to a gene; V was cut back by 5 bases and J by 4 bases. The germline V gene encodes CDR1 SGDLS and CDR2 YYNGEE. Sequencing used PBMCs from blood, obtained less than 6 days after vaccination. The receptor was derived from a man in his forties or fifties who received an inactivated influenza vaccine. The J gene is TRBJ2-1, the V gene TRBV9; 8 bases are a match to TRBD2. DNA for the CDR3: TGTGCCAGCAGTTCTAGAAGCGGGAGTTTGTACAATGAGCAGTTCTTC. The encoded protein is CASSSRSGSLYNEQFF.